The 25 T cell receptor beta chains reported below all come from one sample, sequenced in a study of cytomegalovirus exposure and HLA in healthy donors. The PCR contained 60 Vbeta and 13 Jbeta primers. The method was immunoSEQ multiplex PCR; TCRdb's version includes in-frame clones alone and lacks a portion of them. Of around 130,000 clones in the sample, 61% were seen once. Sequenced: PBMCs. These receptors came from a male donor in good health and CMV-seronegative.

The CDR3 bases are TGTGCCAGCAGCCCGCGACAGGGTGGTACCTACGAGCAGTACTTC. It encodes CASSPRQGGTYEQYF. The chain uses TRBV6-5 and TRBJ2-7, with 7 bases aligning to TRBD1. The V gene's germline CDR1 is MNHEY and CDR2 SVGAGI. The junction had 10 bases not matched to a gene; V was cut back by 6 bases and J by 2 bases. This CDR3 is built from 15 residues.

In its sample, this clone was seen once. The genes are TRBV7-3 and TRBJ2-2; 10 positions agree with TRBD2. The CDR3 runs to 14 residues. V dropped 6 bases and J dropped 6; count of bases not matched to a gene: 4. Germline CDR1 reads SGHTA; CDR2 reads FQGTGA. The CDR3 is CASRILAGAGELFF. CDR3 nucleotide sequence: TGTGCCAGCAGAATTCTAGCGGGGGCCGGGGAGCTGTTTTTT.

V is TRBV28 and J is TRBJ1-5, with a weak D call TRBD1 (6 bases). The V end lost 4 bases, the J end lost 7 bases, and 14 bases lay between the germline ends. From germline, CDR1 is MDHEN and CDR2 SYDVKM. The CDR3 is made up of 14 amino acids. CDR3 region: CASSSGGSGQPQHF. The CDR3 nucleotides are TGTGCCAGCAGTTCGGGGGGCAGTGGGCAGCCCCAGCATTTT.

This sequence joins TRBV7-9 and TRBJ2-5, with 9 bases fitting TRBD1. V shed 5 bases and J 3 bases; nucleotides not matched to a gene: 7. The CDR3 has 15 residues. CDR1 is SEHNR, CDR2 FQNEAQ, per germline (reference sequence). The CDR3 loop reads CASSPRQGGEETQYF. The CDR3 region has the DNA TGTGCCAGCAGCCCCCGACAGGGGGGTGAAGAGACCCAGTACTTC.

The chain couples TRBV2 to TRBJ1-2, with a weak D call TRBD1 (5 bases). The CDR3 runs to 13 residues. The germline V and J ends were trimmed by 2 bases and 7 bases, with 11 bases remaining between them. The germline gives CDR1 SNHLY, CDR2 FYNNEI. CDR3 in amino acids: CASSEPGVCGYTF. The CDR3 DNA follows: TGTGCCAGCAGTGAACCGGGGGTGTGTGGCTACACCTTC.

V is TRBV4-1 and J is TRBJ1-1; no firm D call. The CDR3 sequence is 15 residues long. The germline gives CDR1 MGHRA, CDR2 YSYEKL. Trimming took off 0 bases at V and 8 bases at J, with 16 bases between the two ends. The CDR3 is CASSQDWGGRVEAFF. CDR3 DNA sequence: TGCGCCAGCAGCCAAGATTGGGGAGGGCGGGTAGAAGCTTTCTTT.

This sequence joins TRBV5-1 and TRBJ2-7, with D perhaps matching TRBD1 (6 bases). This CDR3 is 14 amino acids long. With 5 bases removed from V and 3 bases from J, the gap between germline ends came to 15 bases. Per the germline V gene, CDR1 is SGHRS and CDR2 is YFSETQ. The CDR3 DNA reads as TGCGCCAGCAGTACTACAGGGTACGACTACGAGCAGTACTTC. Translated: CASSTTGYDYEQYF.

This CDR3 reads CASSLAKGATLTAYEQYF. The DNA for the CDR3 is TGTGCCAGCAGCTTAGCGAAGGGGGCCACGTTAACCGCTTACGAGCAGTACTTC. This chain joins TRBV7-9 and TRBJ2-7; 7 bases map to TRBD1. Germline CDR1 and CDR2: SEHNR and FQNEAQ (reference sequence). CDR3 size: 18 residues. With 0 bases clipped from V and 4 bases from J, the junction kept 15 bases outside the gene matches.

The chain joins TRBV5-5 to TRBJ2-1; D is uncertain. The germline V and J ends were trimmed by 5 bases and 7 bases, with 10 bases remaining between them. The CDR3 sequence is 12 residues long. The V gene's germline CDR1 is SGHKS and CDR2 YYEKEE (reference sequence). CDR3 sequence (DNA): TGTGCCAGCAGTATATTCGGGAATGAGCAGTTCTTC. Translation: CASSIFGNEQFF. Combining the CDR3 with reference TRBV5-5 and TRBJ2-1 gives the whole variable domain DAGVTQSPTHLIKTRGQQVTLRCSPISGHKSVSWYQQVLGQGPQFIFQYYEKEERGRGNFPDRFSARQFPNYSSELNVNALLLGDSALYLCASSIFGNEQFFGPGTRLTVL.

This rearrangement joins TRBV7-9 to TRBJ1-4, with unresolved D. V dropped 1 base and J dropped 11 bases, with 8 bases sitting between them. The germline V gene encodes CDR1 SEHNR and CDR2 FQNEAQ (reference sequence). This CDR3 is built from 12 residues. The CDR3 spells CASSLDTEKLFF. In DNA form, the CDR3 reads TGTGCCAGCAGCTTAGACACAGAGAAACTGTTTTTT.

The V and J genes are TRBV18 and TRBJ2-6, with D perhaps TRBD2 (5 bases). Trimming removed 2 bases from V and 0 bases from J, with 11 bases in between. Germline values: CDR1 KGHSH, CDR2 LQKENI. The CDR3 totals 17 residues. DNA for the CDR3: TGTGCCAGCTCACCAAATTCACGGGGCTCTGGGGCCAACGTCCTGACTTTC. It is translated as CASSPNSRGSGANVLTF.

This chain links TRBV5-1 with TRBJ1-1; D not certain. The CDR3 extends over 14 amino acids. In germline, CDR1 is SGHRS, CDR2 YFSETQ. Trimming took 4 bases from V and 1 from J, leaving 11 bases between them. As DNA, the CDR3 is TGCGCCAGCAGCGCGGGTTGGTCGAACACTGAAGCTTTCTTT. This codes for CASSAGWSNTEAFF.

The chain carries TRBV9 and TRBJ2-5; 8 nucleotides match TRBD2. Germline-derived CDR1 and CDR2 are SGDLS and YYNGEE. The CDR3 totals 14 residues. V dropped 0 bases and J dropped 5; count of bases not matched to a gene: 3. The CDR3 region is CASSVAGGSETQYF. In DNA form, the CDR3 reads TGTGCCAGCAGCGTAGCGGGGGGGAGCGAGACCCAGTACTTC.

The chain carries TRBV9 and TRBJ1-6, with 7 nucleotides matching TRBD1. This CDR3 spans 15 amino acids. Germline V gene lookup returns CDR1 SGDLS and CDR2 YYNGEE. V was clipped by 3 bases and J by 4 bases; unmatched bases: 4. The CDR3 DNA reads TGTGCCAGCAGCGGGTCAGGGGGTTATAATTCACCCCTCCACTTT. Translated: CASSGSGGYNSPLHF.

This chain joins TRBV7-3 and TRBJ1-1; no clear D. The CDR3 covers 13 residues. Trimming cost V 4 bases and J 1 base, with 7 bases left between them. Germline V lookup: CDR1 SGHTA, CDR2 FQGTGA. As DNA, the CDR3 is TGTGCCAGCAGCTCCCAGGCGAACACTGAAGCTTTCTTT. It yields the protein CASSSQANTEAFF.

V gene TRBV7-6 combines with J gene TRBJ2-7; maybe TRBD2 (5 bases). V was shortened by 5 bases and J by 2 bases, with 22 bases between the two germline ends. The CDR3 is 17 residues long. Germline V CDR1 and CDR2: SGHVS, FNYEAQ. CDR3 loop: CASSRTRLVRGTYEQYF. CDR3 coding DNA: TGTGCCAGCAGCCGGACGAGGTTAGTCCGGGGTACCTACGAGCAGTACTTC.

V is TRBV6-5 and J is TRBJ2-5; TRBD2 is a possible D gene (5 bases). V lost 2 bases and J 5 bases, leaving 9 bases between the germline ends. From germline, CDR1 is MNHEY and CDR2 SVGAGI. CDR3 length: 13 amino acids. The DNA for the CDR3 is TGTGCCAGCAGTTACGAGGGATTTGAGACCCAGTACTTC. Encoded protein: CASSYEGFETQYF.

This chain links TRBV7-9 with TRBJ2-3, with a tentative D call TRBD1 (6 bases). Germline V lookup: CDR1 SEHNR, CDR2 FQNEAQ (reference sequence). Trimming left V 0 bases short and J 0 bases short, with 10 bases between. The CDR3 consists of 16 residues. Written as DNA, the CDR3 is TGTGCCAGCAGCTTAGCTAAGGGGGAAAGCACAGATACGCAGTATTTT. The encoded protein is CASSLAKGESTDTQYF.

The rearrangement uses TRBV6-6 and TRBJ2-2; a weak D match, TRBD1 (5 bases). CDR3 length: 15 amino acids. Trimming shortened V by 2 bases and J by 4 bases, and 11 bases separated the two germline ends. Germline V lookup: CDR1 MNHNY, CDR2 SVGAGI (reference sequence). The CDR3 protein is CASSYGEQVTGELFF. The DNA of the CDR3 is TGTGCCAGCAGTTACGGGGAACAGGTCACCGGGGAGCTGTTTTTT.

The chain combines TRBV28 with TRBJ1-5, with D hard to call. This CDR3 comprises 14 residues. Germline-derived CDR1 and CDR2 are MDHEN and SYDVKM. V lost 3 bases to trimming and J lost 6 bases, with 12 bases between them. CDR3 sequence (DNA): TGTGCCAGCAGTTTTGGAGGGCTAGGTCAGCCCCAGCATTTT. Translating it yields CASSFGGLGQPQHF.

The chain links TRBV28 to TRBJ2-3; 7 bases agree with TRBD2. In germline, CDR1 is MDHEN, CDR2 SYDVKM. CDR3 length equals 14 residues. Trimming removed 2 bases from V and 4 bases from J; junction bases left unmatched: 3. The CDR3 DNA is TGTGCCAGCAGTTTAAGCGGGGTGGCAGATACGCAGTATTTT. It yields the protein CASSLSGVADTQYF.

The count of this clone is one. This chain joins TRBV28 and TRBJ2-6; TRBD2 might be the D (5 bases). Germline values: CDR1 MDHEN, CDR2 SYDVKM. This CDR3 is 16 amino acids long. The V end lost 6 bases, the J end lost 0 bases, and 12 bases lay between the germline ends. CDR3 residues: CASSPLASSGANVLTF. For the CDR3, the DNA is TGTGCCAGCAGCCCCCTAGCCAGCTCTGGGGCCAACGTCCTGACTTTC.

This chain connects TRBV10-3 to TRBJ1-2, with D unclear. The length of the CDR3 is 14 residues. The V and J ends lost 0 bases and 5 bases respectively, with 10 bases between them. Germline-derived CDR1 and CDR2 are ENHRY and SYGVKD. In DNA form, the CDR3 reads TGTGCCATCAGTGAGTCGAGCCCCGATTATGGCTACACCTTC. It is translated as CAISESSPDYGYTF.

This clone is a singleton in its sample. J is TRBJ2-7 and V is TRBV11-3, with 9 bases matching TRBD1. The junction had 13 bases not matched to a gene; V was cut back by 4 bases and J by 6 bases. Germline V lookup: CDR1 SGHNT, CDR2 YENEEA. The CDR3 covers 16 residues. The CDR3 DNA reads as TGTGCCAGCAGCTACCGCGCGGGACAGGGATTTTCCGAGCAGTACTTC. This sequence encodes CASSYRAGQGFSEQYF.

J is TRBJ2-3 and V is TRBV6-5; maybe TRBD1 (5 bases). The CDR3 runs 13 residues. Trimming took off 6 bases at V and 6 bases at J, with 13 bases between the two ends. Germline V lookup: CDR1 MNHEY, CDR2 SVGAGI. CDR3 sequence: CASRGRPSDTQYF. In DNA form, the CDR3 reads TGTGCCAGCAGGGGGCGACCGTCCGATACGCAGTATTTT.